The 28 T cell receptor beta chains listed next were all sequenced from one sample in a study of regulatory T cells in long-lasting Graves disease. Described time point: persistent/refractory GD, antithyroid drugs over 5 years with positive TRAb. Following extraction of RNA from PBMCs, that RNA was used to make the TCR library. According to the study, TCR beta libraries were built with iRepertoire HTBI primers and CDR3-region Arm-PCR. TCRdb independently ran MiXCR on the multiplex PCR reads; one entry per CDR3 protein. The table lists about 290,000 distinct CDR3 sequences, 20% to 25% of them singletons. The source material was peripheral blood mononuclear cells (PBMCs), sampled when the disease was refractory, from a patient treated with antithyroid drugs. The receptors were sampled from a female donor with Graves disease.

This clonotype was counted ten times or more. V is TRBV12-3 or TRBV12-4 and J is TRBJ1-1; D is unclear. This CDR3 has 15 residues. Trimming left V 8 bases short and J 1 base short, with 17 bases between. The CDR3, as DNA: TGTGCCAGCGTCATGGGTGGCCATCCGAACACTGAAGCTTTCTTT. It yields the protein CASVMGGHPNTEAFF.

This clonotype was recorded at least ten times. The rearrangement uses TRBV2 and TRBJ1-1; 9 bases are a match to TRBD1. CDR1 is SNHLY and CDR2 is FYNNEI in the germline V gene. Trimming removed 6 bases from V and 10 bases from J; junction bases left unmatched: 15. The length of the CDR3 is 15 residues. CDR3 nucleotides: TGTGCCAGCAGCCGCTATCCGGGACAGGGAGATGGAGCTTTCTTT. It codes for CASSRYPGQGDGAFF.

Written as DNA, the CDR3 is TGTGCCAGCAGACCATCGTGGACTGACCTCTGGGGGGCCAACGTCCTGACTTTC. Translating it yields CASRPSWTDLWGANVLTF. The genes are TRBV6-1 and TRBJ2-6; D possibly corresponds to TRBD2 (5 bases). Germline CDR1 is MNHNS and CDR2 is SASEGT. Trimming shortened V by 6 bases and J by 4 bases, and 22 bases separated the two germline ends. The CDR3 contains 18 residues.

As for this clonotype: This sequence may be a read error, since a much larger clone differs from it by one base. J is TRBJ2-7 and V is TRBV11-2, with D maybe TRBD1 (6 bases). CDR3 size: 16 residues. Germline CDR1 is SGHAT and CDR2 is FQNNGV. Trimming took 5 bases from V and 3 from J, leaving 20 bases between them. CDR3 amino acids: CASSHSTGGSFYEQYF. DNA for the CDR3: TGTGCCAGCAGCCATTCGACAGGCGGAAGTTTCTACGAGCAGTACTTC. Based on the CDR3 plus reference TRBV11-2 and TRBJ2-7, the full variable domain is EAGVAQSPRYKIIEKRQSVAFWCNPISGHATLYWYQQILGQGPKLLIQFQNNGVVDDSQLPKDRFSAERLKGVDSTLKIQPAKLEDSAVYLCASSHSTGGSFYEQYFGPGTRLTVT.

This clonotype appeared a few times. V and J are TRBV7-9 and TRBJ1-5; a weak D match, TRBD1 (6 bases). Germline CDR1 and CDR2: SEHNR and FQNEAQ (reference sequence). Deletions cut 6 bases from V and 5 bases from J, with 14 bases between. CDR3 length: 14 amino acids. CDR3 sequence (DNA): TGTGCCAGCAGTGATAGACCAGGGGATCAGCCCCAGCATTTT. Residues: CASSDRPGDQPQHF. Together with reference TRBV7-9 and TRBJ1-5, the CDR3 gives the full variable domain: DTGVSQNPRHKITKRGQNVTFRCDPISEHNRLYWYRQTLGQGPEFLTYFQNEAQLEKSRLLSDRFSAERPKGSFSTLEIQRTEQGDSAMYLCASSDRPGDQPQHFGDGTRLSIL.

The table lists this clonotype with many counts. CDR3 nucleotides: TGTGCCAGCAGTCCCGCCACAGGGATCGGCTACGAGCAGTACTTC. Translated: CASSPATGIGYEQYF. This rearrangement joins TRBV28 to TRBJ2-7, with D tentatively TRBD1 (6 bases). The V end was cut by 5 bases, the J end by 3 bases, with 17 bases between. The V gene's germline CDR1 is MDHEN and CDR2 SYDVKM. The CDR3 is 15 residues long. Based on the CDR3 plus reference TRBV28 and TRBJ2-7, the full variable domain is DVKVTQSSRYLVKRTGEKVFLECVQDMDHENMFWYRQDPGLGLRLIYFSYDVKMKEKGDIPEGYSVSREKKERFSLILESASTNQTSMYLCASSPATGIGYEQYFGPGTRLTVT.

The chain recombines TRBV6-1 with TRBJ2-7; the D call may be TRBD1 or TRBD2 (6 bases each). Germline V gene lookup returns CDR1 MNHNS and CDR2 SASEGT. CDR3 size: 13 residues. The V end was cut by 5 bases, the J end by 2 bases, with 10 bases between. The CDR3 nucleotides read TGTGCCAGCAGTCCGGGGGCGACCTACGAGCAGTACTTC. This gives the protein CASSPGATYEQYF.

This clonotype was counted a few times. The rearrangement uses TRBV11-2 and TRBJ2-5; 11 bases match TRBD1. Germline V CDR1 and CDR2: SGHAT, FQNNGV. The trim removed 5 bases at V and 5 bases at J, leaving 7 bases unmatched. The CDR3 sequence is 15 residues long. The CDR3, as DNA: TGTGCCAGCAGCACCGAGGGACAGGGGGGGGAGACCCAGTACTTC. Its protein is CASSTEGQGGETQYF.

This clonotype was observed many times. This rearrangement joins TRBV12-3 or TRBV12-4 to TRBJ2-7, with TRBD1 as a possible D gene (5 bases). V gave up 3 bases and J gave up 11 bases, with 26 bases separating them. CDR3 length: 16 residues. CDR3 nucleotide sequence: TGTGCCAGCAGTTTTTCGTCGACAGTGAAGTACGAGCAGGAGTACTTC. Its translation: CASSFSSTVKYEQEYF.

This clonotype was picked up many times. The chain carries TRBV7-8 and TRBJ2-7; D remains ambiguous. The CDR3 consists of 12 residues. Germline V lookup: CDR1 SGHVS, CDR2 FQNEAQ. Trimming removed 3 bases from V and 0 bases from J, with 3 bases in between. The CDR3 sequence is CASSFHSYEQYF. CDR3 bases: TGTGCCAGCAGCTTCCACTCCTACGAGCAGTACTTC.

In this sample, this clonotype turned up a few times. A much more abundant neighbour one base away suggests this may be a read error. CDR3 in DNA: TGCAGTGCTGAAAACGTCTGGGGAGGGCAGTACTTC. The encoded protein is CSAENVWGGQYF. V gene TRBV20-1 combines with J gene TRBJ2-7, with D perhaps TRBD2 (6 bases). Germline V gene data show CDR1 as DFQATT and CDR2 as SNEGSKA (reference sequence). Trimming removed 5 bases at V and 9 bases at J, with 17 bases between. CDR3 length: 12 amino acids.

Remarks on this clonotype: A much bigger clone sits one base away, suggesting this may be a read error. The conserved closing phenylalanine or tryptophan is absent in this CDR3, likely reflecting a read error. The V gene is TRBV7-2, the J gene TRBJ2-2, with 12 bases aligning to TRBD2. CDR1 and CDR2 from the germline V gene are SGHTA and FQGNSA. With 5 bases clipped from V and 2 bases from J, the junction kept 3 bases outside the gene matches. This CDR3 region has 16 residues. The CDR3 DNA follows: TGTGCCAGCAGCAGACTAGCGGGAGACAACACCGGGGAGCTGTTTTCT. Translating gives CASSRLAGDNTGELFS.

This clonotype was seen ten or more times. The chain links TRBV7-9 to TRBJ2-5, with a possible D match to TRBD1 (6 bases). V shed 5 bases and J shed 5 bases, with 18 bases lying between them. Germline V lookup: CDR1 SEHNR, CDR2 FQNEAQ (reference sequence). The CDR3 spans 15 residues. In nucleotides, the CDR3 is TGTGCCAGCAGCCAAACAGGGAACCCCCAGGAGACCCAGTACTTC. This gives the protein CASSQTGNPQETQYF. Filled out from reference TRBV7-9 and TRBJ2-5, the complete variable domain reads DTGVSQNPRHKITKRGQNVTFRCDPISEHNRLYWYRQTLGQGPEFLTYFQNEAQLEKSRLLSDRFSAERPKGSFSTLEIQRTEQGDSAMYLCASSQTGNPQETQYFGPGTRLLVL.

This clonotype was found many times. The chain employs TRBV28 and TRBJ2-7; no definite D call. V lost 6 bases and J lost 6, with 12 bases in between. This CDR3 is 12 amino acids long. The V gene's germline CDR1 is MDHEN and CDR2 SYDVKM. The CDR3: CASSPLYAEQYF. The CDR3 nucleotides read TGTGCCAGCAGCCCCCTTTATGCCGAGCAGTACTTC.

This clonotype was detected a few times. CDR3 DNA sequence: TGCAGCGTTGAATCGTCCATGGGCTACGAGCAGTACTTC. Encoded protein: CSVESSMGYEQYF. The chain combines TRBV29-1 with TRBJ2-7, with D unclear. Germline assignment: CDR1 SQVTM and CDR2 ANQGSEA. V lost 2 bases and J lost 3, with 11 bases in between. The CDR3 sequence is 13 residues long.

This clonotype came up many times. The genes are TRBV20-1 and TRBJ1-2, with 8 nucleotides matching TRBD1. J gave up 3 bases and V 3 bases, and 3 bases lay outside the gene matches. Germline CDR1 reads DFQATT; CDR2 reads SNEGSKA (reference sequence). The CDR3 sequence is 13 residues long. CDR3 DNA: TGCAGTGCTAGTAGGACAGGGTACTATGGCTACACCTTC. Protein sequence: CSASRTGYYGYTF.

Points on this clonotype: This may be a read error, as it is one base from a much larger clone. The V call is TRBV28, the J call TRBJ2-7, with D possibly being TRBD1 (6 bases). The germline V gene encodes CDR1 MDHEN and CDR2 SYDVKM. The CDR3 is 16 residues long. Here the CDR3 reads CTSSFGGHRVPYEQYF. The CDR3 DNA reads TGTACCAGCAGTTTTGGGGGACATCGAGTACCCTACGAGCAGTACTTC.

In its sample, this clonotype was seen many times. This CDR3 is CASSLAEGGETQYF. CDR3 DNA: TGTGCCAGCAGCTTAGCGGAGGGGGGTGAGACCCAGTACTTC. The chain uses TRBV7-9 and TRBJ2-5; TRBD1 or TRBD2 may be the D gene (6 bases each). The CDR3 extends over 14 amino acids. With 0 bases removed from V and 5 bases from J, the gap between germline ends came to 10 bases. CDR1 is SEHNR and CDR2 is FQNEAQ in the germline V gene (reference sequence).

This clonotype was detected only a few times. This chain joins TRBV20-1 and TRBJ2-5; D is undetermined. The CDR3 consists of 11 residues. From germline, CDR1 is DFQATT and CDR2 SNEGSKA (reference sequence). The V and J ends lost 6 bases and 3 bases respectively, with 8 bases between them. The CDR3 region has the DNA TGCAGTGCGGTCGGCGAAGAGACCCAGTACTTC. Its protein is CSAVGEETQYF.

This clonotype was seen repeatedly, ten times or more. This chain uses TRBV6-1 with TRBJ1-1; no clear D. V lost 4 bases and J lost 0, with 6 bases in between. CDR3 length: 13 residues. Germline CDR1 reads MNHNS; CDR2 reads SASEGT. In DNA form, the CDR3 reads TGTGCCAGCAGTGTCTCGGTGAACACTGAAGCTTTCTTT. It is translated as CASSVSVNTEAFF.

This clonotype has ten or more counts. The gene calls are TRBV3-1 and TRBJ1-5, with D perhaps matching TRBD1 (5 bases). Germline CDR1 and CDR2: LGHDT and YNNKEL (reference sequence). V lost 3 bases and J lost 9, with 9 bases in between. The CDR3 is 12 amino acids. The CDR3 nucleotides are TGTGCCAGCAGCCAGAGTGGGGGGCCCCAGCATTTT. Translating gives CASSQSGGPQHF. Combining the CDR3 with reference TRBV3-1 and TRBJ1-5 gives the whole variable domain DTAVSQTPKYLVTQMGNDKSIKCEQNLGHDTMYWYKQDSKKFLKIMFSYNNKELIINETVPNRFSPKSPDKAHLNLHINSLELGDSAVYFCASSQSGGPQHFGDGTRLSIL.

The chain uses TRBV11-2 and TRBJ2-7, with TRBD1 matching over 10 bases. There are 15 residues in the CDR3. Per the germline V gene, CDR1 is SGHAT and CDR2 is FQNNGV. V shed 5 bases, J shed 6 bases, and the junction held 10 bases outside the gene matches. The CDR3 loop reads CASSALGTGEIEQYF. The CDR3 coding sequence is TGTGCCAGCAGCGCCCTTGGGACAGGGGAGATCGAGCAGTACTTC.

This clonotype was counted between two and nine times. The chain combines TRBV29-1 with TRBJ1-5; D remains unclear. Per the germline V gene, CDR1 is SQVTM and CDR2 is ANQGSEA. The CDR3 has 14 residues. Trimming removed 1 base at V and 2 bases at J, with 9 bases between. The CDR3 coding sequence is TGCAGCGTTGAAGTGGGCGGTGGCAATCAGCCCCAGCATTTT. Translated: CSVEVGGGNQPQHF.

This clonotype occurred many times. The chain employs TRBV7-2 and TRBJ2-6; the D is unclear. This CDR3 is 17 amino acids long. V was clipped by 2 bases and J by 0 bases, with 11 bases between them. The germline V gene has CDR1 SGHTA and CDR2 FQGNSA. The CDR3 DNA reads as TGTGCCAGCAGCTTACTATCCGTCAACTCTGGGGCCAACGTCCTGACTTTC. As protein: CASSLLSVNSGANVLTF.

This clonotype occurred once. The rearrangement uses TRBV9 and TRBJ2-2; TRBD2 matches at 12 bases. Germline CDR1 reads SGDLS; CDR2 reads YYNGEE. V was clipped by 3 bases and J by 5 bases; unmatched bases: 5. The CDR3 is made up of 16 amino acids. The DNA for the CDR3 is TGTGCCAGCAGCGCATCGACTAGCGGGAGAACCGGGGAGCTGTTTTTT. Translated: CASSASTSGRTGELFF.

The chain couples TRBV20-1 to TRBJ2-7; TRBD2 aligns across 12 bases. Germline values: CDR1 DFQATT, CDR2 SNEGSKA (reference sequence). CDR3 length equals 16 residues. The ends lost 0 bases at V and 6 bases at J; junction bases unmatched: 9. The CDR3 loop reads CSARDLAGGQTCEQYF. In DNA, the CDR3 is TGCAGTGCTAGAGATCTAGCGGGAGGGCAGACCTGCGAGCAGTACTTC.

This clonotype was detected many times. The V call is TRBV2, the J call TRBJ2-7; 8 bases are shared with TRBD1. The trim removed 11 bases at V and 4 bases at J, leaving 10 bases unmatched. This CDR3 has 13 residues. Germline-derived CDR1 and CDR2 are SNHLY and FYNNEI. The CDR3 here is CAGAGQGGYEQYF. In DNA, the CDR3 is TGTGCCGGGGCTGGACAGGGAGGATACGAGCAGTACTTC.

About this clonotype itself: A much more abundant neighbour one base away suggests this may be a read error. The chain employs TRBV12-3 or TRBV12-4 and TRBJ2-7; 10 bases agree with TRBD1. This CDR3 comprises 14 residues. The CDR3 sequence is CASSPTDRGGEQHF. CDR3 DNA: TGTGCCAGCAGCCCAACGGACAGGGGGGGCGAGCAGCACTTC.